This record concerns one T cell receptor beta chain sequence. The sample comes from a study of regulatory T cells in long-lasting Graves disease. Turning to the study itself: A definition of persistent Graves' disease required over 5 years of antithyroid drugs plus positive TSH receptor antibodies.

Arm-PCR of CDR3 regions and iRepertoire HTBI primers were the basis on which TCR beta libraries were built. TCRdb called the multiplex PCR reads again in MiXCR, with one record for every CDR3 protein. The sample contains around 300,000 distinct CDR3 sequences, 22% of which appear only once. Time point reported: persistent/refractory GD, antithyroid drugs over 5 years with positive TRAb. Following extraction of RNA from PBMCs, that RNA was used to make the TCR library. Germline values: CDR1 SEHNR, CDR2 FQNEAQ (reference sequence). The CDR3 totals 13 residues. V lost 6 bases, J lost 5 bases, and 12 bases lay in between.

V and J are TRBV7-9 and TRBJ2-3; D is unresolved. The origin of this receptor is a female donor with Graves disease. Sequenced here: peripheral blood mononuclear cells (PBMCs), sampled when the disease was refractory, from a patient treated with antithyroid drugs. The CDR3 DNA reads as TGTGCCAGCAGTGTAAGTGGAAGAGATACGCAGTATTTT. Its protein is CASSVSGRDTQYF.